This record covers a single T cell receptor beta chain. The target of this receptor is not known. Base qualities are not recorded, but no much larger clone differs from it by a single base. This entry is derived from a study of CD8 T cells in Susac syndrome (dated by TCRdb to the late 2010s). For the study in its entirety: Repertoire sequencing was used to test whether CD8+ T cell activation and differentiation in Susac syndrome was antigen driven. The study compared CD8+ T cell repertoire clonality among 12 healthy donors, approximately 14 Susac syndrome patients and some 16 multiple sclerosis patients. General conclusions and limits of the study: The study acknowledged that relatively few individuals were included in the TCR sequencing and HLA analysis.

Peripheral blood CD8+ and CD4+ T cells from healthy donors, Susac syndrome patients and multiple sclerosis patients were profiled using high-throughput TCR beta sequencing. Multiple sclerosis controls were treatment-naive patients with stable or active relapsing-remitting disease fulfilling revised McDonald criteria. CD8+ TEMRA cells were enriched by FACS, while bulk CD8+ and CD4+ T cells were purified by magnetic negative isolation. Blood was collected in EDTA tubes and processed within 24 hours, with PBMCs isolated through density gradient centrifugation. PBMCs intended for TCR sequencing were cryopreserved in liquid nitrogen and thawed later in a water bath at 37 degrees C. The sorted or isolated CD4+, CD8+ and CD8+ TEMRA cells reached a purity of at least 90%. The CDR3 measures 15 amino acids from cysteine to phenylalanine. The only DNA kept is the CDR3, 45 bases in frame from the first base. The germline V gene (reference sequence) sets CDR1 to DFQATT and CDR2 to SNEGSKA.

RNA was extracted using the RNeasy kit, and roughly 0.5 to 1 microgram was reverse transcribed with random hexamers. The immunoSEQ multiplex PCR assay, covering 54 Vbeta and 13 Jbeta segments, was used to amplify TCR beta CDR3 regions. Bias from PCR amplification was corrected by using a synthetic template baseline for primer optimization and for computational correction. The paper's data handling went like this. Reads were annotated to V, D and J genes according to IMGT and were analyzed with immunoSEQ Analyzer, with only productive sequences retained. Clonality was computed as one minus Shannon entropy normalized by log2 of the number of productive unique sequences. For each patient and control, public and private clones were evaluated among the 100 most prevalent clones. Susac-specific clones were defined as absent from healthy and MS cohorts, around 970 published viral clones and other ImmuneACCESS disease sequences. TCRdb reprocessed the public reads (quality trimming at Q25 with fastp, clone calling with MiXCR) and kept in-frame beta chains. All rows with the same CDR3 protein become a single entry with the most common DNA and genes. TCRdb's processing, not the authors', yielded these V and J calls. This sample gives 50,000 or so distinct CDR3 sequences in total; roughly 93% of them show up just once. The ten largest clones represent roughly 0.5% of the sample.

The chain is encoded by TRBV20-1 joined to TRBJ1-1; a confident D gene designation cannot be given. The source material was CD8+ T cells from PBMCs. This sequence originates from a human donor with multiple sclerosis. The nucleotide sequence is given as TGCGGTATAGCGATGATTGAGGAGTGGAACACTGAAGCTTTCTTT. This gives the protein CGIAMIEEWNTEAFF.